Many counts were recorded for the clone carrying this TCR beta chain. Construction of the TCRbeta library involved unique molecular identifiers. TCRdb re-called the PCR reads through MiXCR, storing one row per CDR3 protein. The sample lists 250,000 to 350,000 distinct CDR3 sequences, almost 10% occurring once. The sample is drawn from a study of T-cell reconstitution after alpha-beta-depleted transplantation in children. This CDR3 region has 15 residues. V was clipped by 5 bases and J by 1 base, with 9 bases between them. Germline V gene sequence: CDR1 ENHRY, CDR2 SYGVKD. The chain links TRBV10-3 to TRBJ2-6, with D unclear. Sequenced material: PBMCs from the stem cell graft donor, taken from the stem cell graft. This receptor was taken from a human donor who donated a stem cell graft to a child with SCID. CDR3 in amino acids: CAISPFSSGANVLTF. CDR3 coding DNA: TGTGCCATCAGTCCTTTTTCTTCTGGGGCCAACGTCCTGACTTTC.